The rows below give T cell receptor beta chains drawn from one sample of a study of response to subunit inactivated influenza vaccine. TCRdb reprocessed the RT-PCR reads with MiXCR, giving one entry per CDR3 protein. Of 500,000 to 550,000 distinct CDR3 sequences in the sample, under 30% were seen once. These data also formed part of another study, on T cells expressing NK-cell markers.

The sequenced sample was CD4+ T cells sorted from PBMCs, obtained 12 days after vaccination. The source of these receptors is a man aged 45 to 65 who received an inactivated influenza vaccine. Both conserved end residues are part of each CDR3. A D gene is named only where the DNA matches it firmly. Clone size, where shown, is once, few, many, or a class for clones that have expanded.

j_gene | v_gene | d_gene | abundance | CDR3aa | CDR3nt
TRBJ2-5 | TRBV4-3 | TRBD1 | few | CASSQSIGQGVTQYF | TGCGCCAGCAGCCAATCTATAGGACAGGGGGTGACCCAGTACTTC
TRBJ2-1 | TRBV11-2 | . | . | CASSLEQWTSYNEQFF | TGTGCCAGCAGCCTTGAACAGTGGACCTCCTACAATGAGCAGTTCTTC
TRBJ1-2 | TRBV9 | . | . | CASSGEVSPVYGYTF | TGTGCCAGCAGCGGAGAGGTCTCACCGGTCTATGGCTACACCTTC
TRBJ1-4 | TRBV6-1 | . | . | CASKGPTNEKLIF | TGTGCCAGCAAGGGCCCAACTAATGAAAAACTGATTTTT
TRBJ1-4 | TRBV27 | . | few | CASSFSLLGATNEKLFF | TGTGCCAGCAGTTTCTCCCTTCTGGGTGCAACTAATGAAAAACTGTTTTTT
TRBJ2-3 | TRBV2 | . | few | CASSELPGESPYF | TGTGCCAGCAGTGAACTCCCGGGAGAGTCACCGTATTTT
TRBJ2-7 | TRBV20-1 | TRBD1 | few | CSAYRGSEQYF | TGCAGTGCCTACAGGGGTAGCGAGCAGTACTTC
TRBJ2-2 | TRBV7-2 | TRBD1 | . | CASSPTTGGYTGELFF | TGTGCCAGCAGCCCTACGACAGGGGGGTACACCGGGGAGCTGTTTTTT
TRBJ1-4 | TRBV12-3/TRBV12-4 | . | . | CASSPGTALNEKLFF | TGTGCCAGCAGTCCTGGGACCGCTCTTAATGAAAAACTGTTTTTT
TRBJ2-1 | TRBV4-3 | . | . | CASSQESSKNEQFF | TGCGCCAGCAGCCAAGAATCTAGCAAGAATGAGCAGTTCTTC
TRBJ2-5 | TRBV6-1 | TRBD2 | . | CARKLAGGHETQYF | TGTGCCAGAAAACTAGCGGGGGGGCATGAGACCCAGTACTTC
TRBJ1-2 | TRBV20-1 | . | . | CSAFRADGYTF | TGCAGTGCGTTCAGGGCTGACGGCTACACCTTC
TRBJ1-6 | TRBV20-1 | . | . | CSATGEDNSPLHF | TGCAGTGCTACAGGGGAGGATAATTCACCCCTCCACTTT
TRBJ2-7 | TRBV7-9 | TRBD2 | . | CASSLGGTSGREQYF | TGTGCCAGCAGCTTAGGAGGGACTAGCGGGAGAGAGCAGTACTTC
TRBJ2-7 | TRBV6-5 | . | few | CASSYMTGPGEQYF | TGTGCCAGCAGTTACATGACAGGACCGGGCGAGCAGTACTTC
TRBJ2-2 | TRBV20-1 | . | few | CSAKHANTGELFF | TGCAGTGCTAAACACGCGAACACCGGGGAGCTGTTTTTT
TRBJ2-3 | TRBV6-5 | . | many | CASSHAITGLRGADTQYF | TGTGCCAGCAGTCACGCCATTACGGGCCTAAGGGGCGCAGATACGCAGTATTTT
TRBJ2-6 | TRBV6-1 | TRBD1 | . | CASKGQGIAGANVLTF | TGTGCCAGCAAAGGACAGGGTATAGCTGGGGCCAACGTCCTGACTTTC
TRBJ1-2 | TRBV4-3 | TRBD1 | once | CASSQDRGLRGYTF | TGCGCCAGCAGCCAGGACAGGGGCCTTCGGGGCTACACCTTC
TRBJ1-2 | TRBV6-1 | TRBD1 | . | CASSPGGGYTF | TGTGCCAGCAGTCCAGGGGGTGGCTACACCTTC
TRBJ1-1 | TRBV2 | . | few | CASSEAGRGTEAFF | TGTGCCAGCAGTGAAGCGGGGAGGGGGACTGAAGCTTTCTTT
TRBJ1-2 | TRBV28 | . | . | CASSRDVLLGYTF | TGTGCCAGCAGCAGGGACGTGCTTCTTGGCTACACCTTC
TRBJ1-6 | TRBV12-3/TRBV12-4 | TRBD1 | few | CASSKGASNSPLHF | TGTGCCAGCAGCAAGGGGGCGAGTAATTCACCCCTCCACTTT
TRBJ1-4 | TRBV15 | TRBD1 | . | CATSRRTGGDEKLFF | TGTGCCACCAGCAGACGGACAGGGGGGGATGAAAAACTGTTTTTT
TRBJ2-4 | TRBV20-1 | . | . | CSAFRDTTWDQYF | TGCAGTGCTTTCCGGGACACGACGTGGGATCAGTACTTC
TRBJ1-2 | TRBV12-3/TRBV12-4 | TRBD1 | many | CASSPGQGSYGYTF | TGTGCCAGCAGCCCCGGACAGGGCAGCTATGGCTACACCTTC
TRBJ2-2 | TRBV18 | TRBD2 | . | CASSPQSGGAGELFF | TGTGCCAGCTCACCACAAAGCGGGGGCGCCGGGGAGCTGTTTTTT
TRBJ2-7 | TRBV6-1 | . | . | CASSLYQGEAYEQYF | TGTGCCAGCTCTTTATATCAGGGTGAGGCGTACGAGCAGTACTTC
TRBJ2-1 | TRBV6-1 | TRBD2 | few | CASSGRGRGNEQFF | TGTGCCAGCAGTGGTCGGGGGAGGGGCAATGAGCAGTTCTTC
TRBJ2-5 | TRBV5-5 | TRBD1 | . | CASSTLQGAETQYF | TGTGCCAGCAGCACCCTACAGGGGGCCGAGACCCAGTACTTC
TRBJ2-1 | TRBV7-9 | . | few | CASSPRSSYNEQFF | TGTGCCAGCAGCCCCCGTAGCTCCTACAATGAGCAGTTCTTC
TRBJ1-2 | TRBV20-1 | . | . | CSASRGGGNGYTF | TGCAGTGCTAGCCGCGGGGGAGGAAATGGCTACACCTTC
TRBJ2-3 | TRBV11-1 | . | few | CASSNGRGADTQYF | TGTGCCAGCAGCAACGGACGGGGGGCGGATACGCAGTATTTT
TRBJ2-2 | TRBV7-2 | . | . | CASSGSGTVNTGELFF | TGTGCCAGCAGCGGATCCGGGACGGTGAACACCGGGGAGCTGTTTTTT
TRBJ2-3 | TRBV4-2 | TRBD1 | . | CASSQDGDRTDTQYF | TGTGCCAGCAGCCAAGATGGGGACAGAACAGATACGCAGTATTTT
TRBJ1-2 | TRBV5-1 | . | . | CASSLAAEIYGYTF | TGCGCCAGCAGCTTGGCCGCAGAGATCTATGGCTACACCTTC
TRBJ1-2 | TRBV20-1 | . | few | CSARRAEAAYGYTF | TGCAGTGCTAGGCGGGCGGAAGCGGCCTATGGCTACACCTTC
TRBJ2-1 | TRBV24-1 | TRBD1 | few | CATSRPGQGANEQFF | TGTGCCACCAGCCGCCCGGGACAGGGGGCCAATGAGCAGTTCTTC
TRBJ2-7 | TRBV5-6 | TRBD2 | few | CASSFGLAIYEQYF | TGTGCCAGCAGCTTCGGACTAGCAATCTACGAGCAGTACTTC
TRBJ1-2 | TRBV7-8 | . | few | CASSVRVSYGYTF | TGTGCCAGCAGCGTAAGGGTGTCCTATGGCTACACCTTC
TRBJ2-1 | TRBV5-5 | TRBD2 | few | CASSLATSGRTYNEQFF | TGTGCCAGCAGCTTGGCCACTAGCGGGAGGACCTACAATGAGCAGTTCTTC
TRBJ1-1 | TRBV5-1 | TRBD1 | few | CASSTGQGIGNTEAFF | TGCGCCAGCAGCACGGGACAGGGGATAGGAAACACTGAAGCTTTCTTT
TRBJ2-6 | TRBV12-3/TRBV12-4 | . | . | CASSTNLALPSANVLTF | TGTGCCAGCAGTACTAATCTCGCACTCCCTTCGGCCAACGTCCTGACTTTC
TRBJ2-3 | TRBV7-9 | TRBD2 | few | CASSEQTSADTQYF | TGTGCCAGCAGCGAACAGACTAGCGCAGATACGCAGTATTTT
TRBJ1-1 | TRBV12-3/TRBV12-4 | . | . | CASSRTRSMNTEAFF | TGTGCCAGCAGTCGCACCAGGAGTATGAACACTGAAGCTTTCTTT